The text below deals with one T cell receptor (beta chain). Its target is unknown. PCR involved 60 Vbeta and 13 Jbeta primers. TCRdb's table, derived via immunoSEQ multiplex PCR, lists solely in-frame clones and lacks some. The sample contains about 190,000 clones, approximately 77% of which appear only once. This sample was taken from a study of cytomegalovirus exposure and HLA in healthy donors. Findings of the study overall: Earlier findings revealed that most TCR beta V segments proved productive either about 87% or about 30% of the time. Most TCRs appeared rarely, but some public TCRs recurred in many donors.

Losses at the gene ends were 5 bases for V and 6 bases for J; bases not matched to a gene: 4. The CDR3 length is 13 residues. CDR1 is MNHNS, CDR2 SASEGT, per germline. The TCR was taken from a man aged 40-49 years in good health and CMV-seropositive. Sequences were obtained from PBMCs. The chain links TRBV6-1 to TRBJ1-5, with TRBD1 identical over 7 bases. Here the CDR3 reads CASSRQGIQPQHF. As DNA, the CDR3 is TGTGCCAGCAGTCGACAGGGTATTCAGCCCCAGCATTTT.